Included here is one T cell receptor beta chain sequence, with context. Its target is not known. This record comes from a study of beta chain features in type 1 diabetes. Whole-study results and caveats: More deletions and fewer insertions at VDJ junctions were found in patients with type 1 diabetes.

Reverse transcription of all isolated RNA meant that expressed TCRB transcripts were sequenced. Here immunoSEQ multiplex PCR was the method, and the copy in TCRdb shows in-frame clones only, minus some. The sample includes 860,000 or so clones, about 17% of them seen just once. The CDR3 runs to 15 residues. V lost 1 base, J lost 2 bases, and 12 bases lay in between. CDR1 and CDR2 from the germline V gene are SGHTA and FQGNSA. The specimen was naive CD4+ T cells from blood. This rearrangement joins TRBV7-2 to TRBJ2-7; D is ambiguous. This sequence was found in a woman between 18 and 30 years old in good health. CDR3 nucleotide sequence: TGTGCCAGCAGCTTAGGGTTAGGCCGGACCTACGAGCAGTACTTC. Protein: CASSLGLGRTYEQYF.